This T cell receptor beta chain was obtained from a study of blood T cell repertoires in COVID-19. The age range of participants was about 18 to 95 years, with residence in around 22 US areas. Germline values: CDR1 GTSNPN, CDR2 SVGIG (reference sequence). The CDR3 has 12 amino acids. Between the trimmed V and J ends, which lost 3 bases and 3 bases, there was a span of 6 bases. Authors' analysis steps: Amplification with reference gene primers provided the estimates of nucleated cell counts. Measured with immunoSEQ multiplex PCR; TCRdb has only the in-frame clones, and not every one. V and J calls and clone size are given by that table; D and trimming were obtained from the DNA. The data contain 300,000 to 350,000 clones, 80% to 90% of them singletons.

The sequence was collected from a man in his thirties or forties who had recovered from COVID-19. This sequence joins TRBV30 and TRBJ2-4; D is ambiguous. The sequenced sample consisted of PBMCs or T cells enriched from blood (not recorded which). The CDR3 protein is CAWSHFKNIQYF. CDR3 DNA: TGTGCCTGGAGCCACTTCAAAAACATTCAGTACTTC.